This entry lists 17 T cell receptor beta chains sequenced from one sample in a study of T cell responses to AZD1222 COVID-19 vaccine listed by TCRdb under 2021. Libraries came from the immunoSEQ multiplex PCR assay. The table comes from immuneACCESS by way of TCRdb, which keeps in-frame sequences with V and J called. Part of the clones is missing from these tables; in studies checked, under half for an unresolved V gene and the rest for unknown reasons. The sample table lists roughly 120,000 clones, over 75% of them with a count of one. Under 20% of the sample lies in the top ten. This specimen's time point label, per the study, means: baseline before first vaccination. The treatment or condition label on this specimen signifies: meningococcal conjugate vaccine given as trial control. The sequences come from peripheral blood, collected on day 0 of MenACWY control vaccination. All receptors come from an adult in good health.

The rearrangement uses TRBV2 and TRBJ2-1; D might be TRBD2 (7 bases). Germline CDR1 reads SNHLY; CDR2 reads FYNNEI. The CDR3 extends over 12 amino acids. Trimming removed 8 bases at V and 7 bases at J, with 12 bases between. The CDR3 protein is CASFGGQNEQFF. The CDR3, as DNA: TGTGCCAGCTTCGGGGGGCAGAATGAGCAGTTCTTC. The full variable domain, rest sourced from reference TRBV2 and TRBJ2-1, is EPEVTQTPSHQVTQMGQEVILRCVPISNHLYFYWYRQILGQKVEFLVSFYNNEISEKSEIFDDQFSVERPDGSNFTLKIRSTKLEDSAMYFCASFGGQNEQFFGPGTRLTVL.

The chain employs TRBV6-5 and TRBJ2-7; 9 nucleotides agree with TRBD1. Looked up from germline, CDR1 is MNHEY and CDR2 is SVGAGI. The J segment lost 6 bases and the V segment lost 6 bases, leaving 6 bases of the junction unmatched. The CDR3 has 13 residues. The CDR3 nucleotides read TGTGCCAGCAGGAGCCGGGACAGGGTCGAGCAGTACTTC. This gives the protein CASRSRDRVEQYF.

V gene TRBV7-9 combines with J gene TRBJ1-2; TRBD1 agrees at 9 bases. Looked up from germline, CDR1 is SEHNR and CDR2 is FQNEAQ (reference sequence). The CDR3 totals 13 residues. V dropped 6 bases and J dropped 7; count of bases not matched to a gene: 6. The CDR3 here is CASSFGTGFGYTF. CDR3 coding DNA: TGTGCCAGCAGTTTTGGGACAGGGTTTGGCTACACCTTC.

This sequence joins TRBV28 and TRBJ2-7; 9 positions match TRBD2. The CDR3 consists of 15 residues. V lost 3 bases and J lost 4; bases outside the gene matches: 7. Per germline, CDR1 MDHEN and CDR2 SYDVKM. DNA of the CDR3: TGTGCCAGCAGTTTTGGCGGGAGGGGTTTATACGAGCAGTACTTC. This encodes CASSFGGRGLYEQYF.

V and J are TRBV5-4 and TRBJ1-1; TRBD1 matches at 7 bases. The CDR3 length is 15 residues. The V gene end was trimmed by 4 bases and the J gene end by 1 base; junction bases not matched to a gene: 7. CDR1 is SGHNT, CDR2 YYREEE, per germline (reference sequence). The CDR3 coding sequence is TGTGCCAGCAGCCCCCGTTGGACAGGGAACACTGAAGCTTTCTTT. It encodes CASSPRWTGNTEAFF.

This clone was observed a single time. The CDR3 region is CASSPAGGPVRETQYF. In nucleotides, the CDR3 is TGTGCCAGCAGTCCAGCGGGAGGGCCTGTGAGAGAGACCCAGTACTTC. This chain links TRBV27 with TRBJ2-5; TRBD2 matches at 10 bases. Germline values: CDR1 MNHEY, CDR2 SMNVEV (reference sequence). CDR3 length: 16 residues. Trimming at V came to 5 bases and at J to 4 bases, leaving 10 bases not matched to a gene.

The rearrangement uses TRBV7-3 and TRBJ2-7, with D possibly TRBD2 on 5 matching bases. V was clipped by 5 bases and J by 6 bases, with 8 bases between them. CDR1 and CDR2 (germline): SGHTA, FQGTGA. The CDR3 is 11 amino acids. The CDR3 region has the DNA TGTGCCAGCAGCCAAAGCGGCGAGCAGTACTTC. It codes for CASSQSGEQYF.

This chain joins TRBV28 and TRBJ2-7, with 7 nucleotides matching TRBD2. CDR3 size: 16 residues. Germline trimming cut 3 bases from V and 4 bases from J; bases unmatched to any gene: 12. Looked up from germline, CDR1 is MDHEN and CDR2 is SYDVKM. Written as DNA, the CDR3 is TGTGCCAGCAGTTTGGGGGGAGGGGTATTATTGTACGAGCAGTACTTC. Protein product: CASSLGGGVLLYEQYF.

The gene calls are TRBV7-6 and TRBJ1-2; D is ambiguous. The germline V gene has CDR1 SGHVS and CDR2 FNYEAQ. Deletions cut 1 base from V and 8 bases from J, with 11 bases between. The CDR3 is 13 residues long. The CDR3 sequence is CASSLVQDRGYTF. The CDR3 DNA reads TGTGCCAGCAGCTTAGTCCAGGATAGAGGCTACACCTTC. The whole variable domain, filled in from reference TRBV7-6 and TRBJ1-2, reads GAGVSQSPRYKVTKRGQDVALRCDPISGHVSLYWYRQALGQGPEFLTYFNYEAQQDKSGLPNDRFSAERPEGSISTLTIQRTEQRDSAMYRCASSLVQDRGYTFGSGTRLTVV.

This rearrangement joins TRBV30 to TRBJ2-1; 7 positions match TRBD2. V trimming: 8 bases; J trimming: 10 bases; junction bases outside the gene matches: 14. CDR1 is GTSNPN, CDR2 SVGIG, per germline (reference sequence). The length of the CDR3 is 13 residues. CDR3: CAGVGLVWYEQFF. CDR3 bases: TGTGCCGGTGTTGGACTAGTATGGTACGAGCAGTTCTTC.

This clone was observed a few times. The chain uses TRBV2 and TRBJ1-1; D may be TRBD1 (5 bases). Per germline, CDR1 SNHLY and CDR2 FYNNEI. V was trimmed by 7 bases and J by 9 bases, leaving 18 bases between them. The CDR3 covers 13 residues. The CDR3 protein is CASTSLGAGQAFF. The CDR3 region has the DNA TGTGCCAGCACTTCCTTAGGGGCAGGGCAAGCTTTCTTT.

The chain uses TRBV3-1 (or the pseudogene TRBV3-2) and TRBJ1-1; D unclear. Germline assignment: CDR1 LGHDT and CDR2 YNNKEL (reference sequence). This CDR3 comprises 17 residues. V was pared by 3 bases and J by 0 bases, with 17 bases between. The CDR3 DNA follows: TGTGCCAGCAGCCACGAAAAATTTAATTTTTTGAACACTGAAGCTTTCTTT. It yields the protein CASSHEKFNFLNTEAFF.

This chain joins TRBV2 and TRBJ1-5; no clear D gene. Looked up from germline, CDR1 is SNHLY and CDR2 is FYNNEI. Trimming removed 7 bases at V and 0 bases at J, with 13 bases between. This CDR3 spans 15 amino acids. The CDR3 nucleotides read TGTGCCAGCAAGGGATGGGAACTTAGCAATCAGCCCCAGCATTTT. It yields the protein CASKGWELSNQPQHF. Filled out from reference TRBV2 and TRBJ1-5, the complete variable domain reads EPEVTQTPSHQVTQMGQEVILRCVPISNHLYFYWYRQILGQKVEFLVSFYNNEISEKSEIFDDQFSVERPDGSNFTLKIRSTKLEDSAMYFCASKGWELSNQPQHFGDGTRLSIL.

This clone appeared once. This rearrangement joins TRBV5-1 to TRBJ2-7; unclear D gene. Germline V lookup: CDR1 SGHRS, CDR2 YFSETQ. The ends were cut back, 0 bases at V and 0 bases at J, with 7 bases in the middle. This CDR3 is built from 14 residues. DNA for the CDR3: TGCGCCAGCAGCTTGGGCCGGCGCTCCTACGAGCAGTACTTC. Its protein product is CASSLGRRSYEQYF.

The V gene is TRBV28, the J gene TRBJ2-5; a possible D gene is TRBD2 (5 bases). The CDR3 runs to 12 residues. Germline V gene sequence: CDR1 MDHEN, CDR2 SYDVKM. With 2 bases removed from V and 13 bases from J, the gap between germline ends came to 14 bases. The CDR3 region is CASSLLGLGMYF. The CDR3 bases are TGTGCCAGCAGTTTACTAGGACTGGGGATGTACTTC.

The chain links TRBV14 to TRBJ2-4, with 7 nucleotides matching TRBD2. V dropped 1 base and J dropped 0; count of bases not matched to a gene: 12. The CDR3 has 19 residues. The germline CDR1 and CDR2 sequences are SGHDN and FVKESK. The CDR3 is CASSQGGIFSGLAKNIQYF. In DNA, the CDR3 is TGTGCCAGCAGCCAAGGGGGGATCTTTAGCGGGTTAGCCAAAAACATTCAGTACTTC.

The CDR3 DNA is TGTGCCAGCAGCTTGGCCTTGAGGGGAGGGATCACTGAAGCTTTCTTT. Its protein is CASSLALRGGITEAFF. V and J are TRBV5-5 and TRBJ1-1, with D tentatively TRBD1 (5 bases). The CDR3 sequence is 16 residues long. Germline values: CDR1 SGHKS, CDR2 YYEKEE (reference sequence). The V and J ends lost 0 bases and 4 bases respectively, with 16 bases between them.